Following are 18 T cell receptor beta chains from one sample sequenced in a study of T cells after posttransplantation cyclophosphamide. Libraries were prepared by immunoSEQ multiplex PCR; TCRdb keeps only in-frame clonotypes and omits some of them. In total the sample includes over 20,000 clones, none of them seen once. Sequenced sample: PBMCs. The receptor set was obtained from a man in his fifties in good health, CMV-negative, and a related stem cell transplant donor.

This clone was found many times. The V gene is TRBV5-1, the J gene TRBJ2-2; D gene ambiguous. CDR3 length equals 14 residues. Germline V CDR1 and CDR2: SGHRS, YFSETQ. With 5 bases removed from V and 3 bases from J, the gap between germline ends came to 11 bases. CDR3 region: CASSFPRDTGELFF. The CDR3 DNA reads TGCGCCAGCAGTTTTCCTCGGGACACCGGGGAGCTGTTTTTT. The full variable domain, completed using reference TRBV5-1 and TRBJ2-2, is KAGVTQTPRYLIKTRGQQVTLSCSPISGHRSVSWYQQTPGQGLQFLFEYFSETQRNKGNFPGRFSGRQFSNSRSEMNVSTLELGDSALYLCASSFPRDTGELFFGEGSRLTVL.

This clone is medium-sized in the sample. The rearrangement uses TRBV10-3 and TRBJ2-2; possibly TRBD2 for D (6 bases). V lost 6 bases and J 7 bases, leaving 12 bases between the germline ends. The CDR3 sequence is 13 residues long. Germline V lookup: CDR1 ENHRY, CDR2 SYGVKD. Here the CDR3 DNA reads TGTGCCATCAGCAGGGAGGAGGACGGGGAGCTGTTTTTT. Protein product: CAISREEDGELFF.

This clone has ten or more counts. The chain recombines TRBV6-5 with TRBJ2-1, with TRBD2 matching over 7 bases. The junction had 10 bases not matched to a gene; V was cut back by 4 bases and J by 4 bases. The CDR3 sequence is 16 residues long. Germline lookup yields CDR1 MNHEY and CDR2 SVGAGI. The CDR3 sequence is CASSSGRGRDYNEQFF. The CDR3 nucleotides read TGTGCCAGCAGTTCGGGGCGTGGGAGGGATTACAATGAGCAGTTCTTC.

This clone was seen many times. The CDR3 protein is CAISDSQGPPYGYTF. The CDR3 DNA sequence: TGTGCCATCAGCGACTCCCAGGGCCCGCCGTATGGCTACACCTTC. The chain combines TRBV10-3 with TRBJ1-2; tentative D call: TRBD1 (5 bases). CDR3 length equals 15 residues. Germline V gene lookup returns CDR1 ENHRY and CDR2 SYGVKD. Trimming took off 6 bases at V and 5 bases at J, with 19 bases between the two ends.

This clone was counted ten times or more. V and J are TRBV5-1 and TRBJ2-7, with TRBD1 as a possible D gene (7 bases). Between the trimmed V and J ends, which lost 0 bases and 3 bases, there was a span of 16 bases. The CDR3 has 16 residues. From germline, CDR1 is SGHRS and CDR2 YFSETQ. CDR3 amino acids: CASSLGAGQPYYEQYF. The CDR3 DNA reads as TGCGCCAGCAGCTTGGGGGCGGGACAGCCGTACTACGAGCAGTACTTC.

This clone was observed at least ten times. The chain recombines TRBV6-5 with TRBJ1-2; D remains unclear. Trimming shortened V by 2 bases and J by 4 bases, and 17 bases separated the two germline ends. The CDR3 is 16 residues long. CDR1 and CDR2 (germline): MNHEY, SVGAGI. Here the CDR3 reads CASSYALYGGSYGYTF. In nucleotides, the CDR3 is TGTGCCAGCAGTTACGCCCTTTATGGCGGGTCCTATGGCTACACCTTC.

The table lists this clone with many counts. V usage is TRBV5-4 and J usage is TRBJ2-5; 8 bases are a match to TRBD2. The germline V gene has CDR1 SGHNT and CDR2 YYREEE (reference sequence). J lost 5 bases, V lost 4 bases, and 10 bases had no gene match. This CDR3 contains 15 residues. CDR3 sequence: CASSGGSGGRETQYF. The CDR3 DNA reads TGTGCCAGCAGCGGGGGAAGCGGGGGTCGGGAGACCCAGTACTTC.

This clone was counted at least ten times. The J gene is TRBJ2-5, the V gene TRBV2; TRBD2 might be the D (5 bases). The CDR3 is 14 amino acids. Looked up from germline, CDR1 is SNHLY and CDR2 is FYNNEI. Trimming removed 7 bases from V and 2 bases from J, with 14 bases in between. The CDR3 is CASNQWGVQETQYF. The DNA of the CDR3 is TGTGCCAGCAATCAGTGGGGAGTACAAGAGACCCAGTACTTC.

Of note for this clone: A read error may be the cause here, since a much bigger clone is one base away. The J gene is TRBJ2-7, the V gene TRBV19; 9 bases match TRBD2. The CDR3 has 18 amino acids. Germline CDR1 LNHDA, CDR2 SQIVND (reference sequence). The V and J ends lost 2 bases and 9 bases, in that order; junction bases with no gene match: 20. CDR3 DNA: TGTGCCAGTAGTATAAGCGGTCGAAGTAGCGGGAGAATCAACGGGCAGTACTTC. This sequence encodes CASSISGRSSGRINGQYF.

This clone was seen repeatedly, ten times or more. The rearrangement links TRBV5-4 to TRBJ1-2; D might be TRBD1 (5 bases). This CDR3 contains 15 residues. The V end was cut by 2 bases, the J end by 1 base, with 12 bases between. The germline gives CDR1 SGHNT, CDR2 YYREEE (reference sequence). The CDR3 bases are TGTGCCAGCAGCTTTCGGCAGGGCGGTAACTATGGCTACACCTTC. This gives the protein CASSFRQGGNYGYTF.

This clone was seen at least ten times. V is TRBV28 and J is TRBJ1-2, with a weak D call TRBD1 (6 bases). V lost 1 base and J 2 bases, leaving 11 bases between the germline ends. Germline assignment: CDR1 MDHEN and CDR2 SYDVKM. This CDR3 spans 15 amino acids. The CDR3 DNA reads as TGTGCCAGCAGTTTATTGGGGGCGAGGAACTATGGCTACACCTTC. This gives the protein CASSLLGARNYGYTF.

This clone was observed at least ten times. V usage is TRBV6-1 and J usage is TRBJ1-5, with no clear D. This CDR3 has 18 residues. Per the germline V gene, CDR1 is MNHNS and CDR2 is SASEGT. V was trimmed by 4 bases and J by 0 bases, leaving 19 bases between them. Here the CDR3 DNA reads TGTGCCAGCAGTGCATACGGTACGGGTGTACTTAGCAATCAGCCCCAGCATTTT. Translating gives CASSAYGTGVLSNQPQHF.

The sample holds many counts of this clone. The chain couples TRBV30 to TRBJ2-4, with D perhaps matching TRBD2 (6 bases). Germline assignment: CDR1 GTSNPN and CDR2 SVGIG (reference sequence). Trimming removed 4 bases from V and 6 bases from J, with 19 bases in between. The CDR3 consists of 15 residues. The CDR3: CAWNPGGAYLNIQYF. CDR3 sequence (DNA): TGTGCCTGGAATCCCGGGGGAGCCTACTTAAACATTCAGTACTTC.

In its sample, this clone was seen many times. The chain is built from TRBV19 and TRBJ2-2, with D maybe TRBD1 (5 bases). Trimming left V 7 bases short and J 7 bases short, with 10 bases between. Germline CDR1 and CDR2: LNHDA and SQIVND (reference sequence). The CDR3 is 12 residues long. Here the CDR3 DNA reads TGTGCCAGTACCCCAGGGATCGGGGAGCTGTTTTTT. This codes for CASTPGIGELFF.

This clone was picked up many times. CDR3 bases: TGTGCCAGCGATCTACAGGGGAACTCCTACGAGCAGTACTTC. Translation: CASDLQGNSYEQYF. The chain is built from TRBV6-1 and TRBJ2-7, with 7 bases identical to TRBD1. Trimming took 8 bases from V and 0 from J; bases not matched to a gene: 7. From germline, CDR1 is MNHNS and CDR2 SASEGT. The CDR3 sequence is 14 residues long.

This clone was counted many times. This chain uses TRBV7-8 with TRBJ2-7, with 10 positions matching TRBD1. The CDR3 has 15 amino acids. CDR1 is SGHVS and CDR2 is FQNEAQ in the germline V gene. Trimming took 5 bases from V and 6 from J; bases not matched to a gene: 10. CDR3 sequence (DNA): TGTGCCAGCAGCCCCACCGGGACAGGGGTGGGCGAGCAGTACTTC. It translates to CASSPTGTGVGEQYF.

The table lists this clone with many counts. The J gene is TRBJ2-2, the V gene TRBV18, with 9 bases identical to TRBD1. CDR1 is KGHSH, CDR2 LQKENI, per germline. The CDR3 length is 17 residues. V lost 3 bases to trimming and J lost 1 base; unmatched junction nucleotides: 6. DNA for the CDR3: TGTGCCAGCTCACCTTGGGGGACAGGGATGAACACCGGGGAGCTGTTTTTT. Protein product: CASSPWGTGMNTGELFF.

This clone was seen many times. The rearrangement uses TRBV5-8 and TRBJ1-2; D is undetermined. Germline-derived CDR1 and CDR2 are SGHTS and YDEGEE. The CDR3 has 11 residues. With 6 bases removed from V and 7 bases from J, the gap between germline ends came to 10 bases. The CDR3 loop reads CASTPRGGYTF. The CDR3 coding sequence is TGTGCCAGCACCCCTCGGGGTGGCTACACCTTC.